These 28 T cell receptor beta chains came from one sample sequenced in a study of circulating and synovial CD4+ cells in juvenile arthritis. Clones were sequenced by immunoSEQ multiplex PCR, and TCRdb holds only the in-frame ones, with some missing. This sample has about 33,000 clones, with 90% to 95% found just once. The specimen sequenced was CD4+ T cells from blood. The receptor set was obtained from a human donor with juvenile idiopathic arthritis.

CDR3 residues: CASSSVSLSTDTQYF. The CDR3 bases are TGTGCCAGCAGTTCGGTGAGCCTAAGCACAGATACGCAGTATTTT. The rearrangement joins TRBV27 to TRBJ2-3; D is unresolved. CDR3 size: 15 residues. Germline CDR1 reads MNHEY; CDR2 reads SMNVEV (reference sequence). V lost 4 bases, J lost 0 bases, and 11 bases lay in between.

Written as DNA, the CDR3 is TGTGCCAGCTCAACACGGGGGGGGGTAGCGGAAGGTTCCTACAATGAGCAGTTCTTC. Residues: CASSTRGGVAEGSYNEQFF. The chain uses TRBV18 and TRBJ2-1; 8 bases are a match to TRBD2. This CDR3 spans 19 amino acids. Germline loops: CDR1 KGHSH, CDR2 LQKENI. V gave up 5 bases and J gave up 1 base; unmatched junction bases: 16. The complete variable domain, with remaining parts taken from reference TRBV18 and TRBJ2-1, reads NAGVMQNPRHLVRRRGQEARLRCSPMKGHSHVYWYRQLPEEGLKFMVYLQKENIIDESGMPKERFSAEFPKEGPSILRIQQVVRGDSAAYFCASSTRGGVAEGSYNEQFFGPGTRLTVL.

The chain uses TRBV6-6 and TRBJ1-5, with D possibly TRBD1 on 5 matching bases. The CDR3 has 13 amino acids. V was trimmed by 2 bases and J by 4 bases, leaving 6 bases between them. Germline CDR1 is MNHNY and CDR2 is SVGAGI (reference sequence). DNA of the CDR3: TGTGCCAGCAGTTACCAGGGAAATCAGCCCCAGCATTTT. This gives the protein CASSYQGNQPQHF.

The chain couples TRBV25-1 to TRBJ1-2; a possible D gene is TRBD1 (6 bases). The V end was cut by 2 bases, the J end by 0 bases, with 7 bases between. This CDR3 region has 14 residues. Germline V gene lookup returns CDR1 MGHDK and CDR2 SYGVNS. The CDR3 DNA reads TGTGCCAGCAGTGAAGCAGGGGCTAACTATGGCTACACCTTC. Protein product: CASSEAGANYGYTF.

The CDR3 region has the DNA TGTGCCAGCAGCCAAGTATCTTTGACAGGGGGCACAGATACGCAGTATTTT. Amino acid sequence: CASSQVSLTGGTDTQYF. The rearrangement uses TRBV14 and TRBJ2-3; TRBD1 aligns across 8 bases. Unmatched junction bases numbered 7, after V lost 1 base and J lost 1 base. This CDR3 has 17 residues. CDR1 SGHDN and CDR2 FVKESK come from the germline V gene.

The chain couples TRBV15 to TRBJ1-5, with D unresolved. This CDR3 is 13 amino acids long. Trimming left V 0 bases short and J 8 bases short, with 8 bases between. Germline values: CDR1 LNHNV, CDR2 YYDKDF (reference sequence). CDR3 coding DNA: TGTGCCACCAGCAGAGATCCCGGGGAGCCCCAGCATTTT. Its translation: CATSRDPGEPQHF.

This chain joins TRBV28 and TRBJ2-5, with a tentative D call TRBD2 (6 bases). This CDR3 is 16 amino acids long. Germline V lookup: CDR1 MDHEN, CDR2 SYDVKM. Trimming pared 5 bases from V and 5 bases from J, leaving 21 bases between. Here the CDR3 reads CASSTLAAMGKETQYF. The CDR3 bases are TGTGCCAGCAGTACGTTAGCGGCCATGGGGAAGGAGACCCAGTACTTC.

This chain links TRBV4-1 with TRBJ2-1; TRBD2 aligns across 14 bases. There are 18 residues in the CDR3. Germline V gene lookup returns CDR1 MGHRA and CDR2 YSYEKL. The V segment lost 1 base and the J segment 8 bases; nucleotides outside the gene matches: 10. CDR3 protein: CASSQGVTSGRAGDEQFF. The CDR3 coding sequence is TGCGCCAGCAGCCAAGGCGTGACTAGCGGGAGGGCCGGGGATGAGCAGTTCTTC.

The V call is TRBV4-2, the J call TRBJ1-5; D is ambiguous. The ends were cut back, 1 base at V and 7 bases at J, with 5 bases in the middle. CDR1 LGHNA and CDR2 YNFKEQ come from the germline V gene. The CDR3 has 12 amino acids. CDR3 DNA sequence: TGTGCCAGCAGCCAAGGGCCCCAGCCCCAGCATTTT. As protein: CASSQGPQPQHF.

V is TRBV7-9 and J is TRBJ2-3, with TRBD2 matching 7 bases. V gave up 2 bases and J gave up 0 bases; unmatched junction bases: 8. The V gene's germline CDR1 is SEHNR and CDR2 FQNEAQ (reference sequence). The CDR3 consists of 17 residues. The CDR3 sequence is CASSLYWDYPSTDTQYF. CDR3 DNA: TGTGCCAGCAGCTTATATTGGGACTACCCTAGCACAGATACGCAGTATTTT.

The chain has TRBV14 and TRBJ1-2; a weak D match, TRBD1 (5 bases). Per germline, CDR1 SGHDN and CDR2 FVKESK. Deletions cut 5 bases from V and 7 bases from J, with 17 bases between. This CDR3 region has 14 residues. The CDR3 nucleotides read TGTGCCAGCAGCTCTCCAGGGAAGATGCGTGGCTACACCTTC. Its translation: CASSSPGKMRGYTF.

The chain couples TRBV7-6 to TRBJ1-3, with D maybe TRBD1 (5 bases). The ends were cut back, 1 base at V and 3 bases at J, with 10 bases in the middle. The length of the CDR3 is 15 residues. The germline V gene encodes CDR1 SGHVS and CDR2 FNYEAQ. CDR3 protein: CASSLVGDLGNTIYF. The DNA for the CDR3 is TGTGCCAGCAGCTTAGTAGGGGATCTTGGAAACACCATATATTTT.

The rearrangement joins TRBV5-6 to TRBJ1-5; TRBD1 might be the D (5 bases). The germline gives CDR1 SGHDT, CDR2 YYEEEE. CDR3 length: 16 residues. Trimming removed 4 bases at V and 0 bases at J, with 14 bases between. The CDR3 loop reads CASSLGGRHSNQPQHF. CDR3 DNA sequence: TGTGCCAGCAGCCTCGGGGGGAGGCATAGCAATCAGCCCCAGCATTTT.

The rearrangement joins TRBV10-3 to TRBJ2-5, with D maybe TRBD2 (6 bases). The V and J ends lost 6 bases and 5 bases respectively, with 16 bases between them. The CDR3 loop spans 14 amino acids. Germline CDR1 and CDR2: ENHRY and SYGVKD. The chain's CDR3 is CAIRGEEIRETQYF. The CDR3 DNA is TGTGCCATCAGGGGGGAGGAGATTCGGGAGACCCAGTACTTC.

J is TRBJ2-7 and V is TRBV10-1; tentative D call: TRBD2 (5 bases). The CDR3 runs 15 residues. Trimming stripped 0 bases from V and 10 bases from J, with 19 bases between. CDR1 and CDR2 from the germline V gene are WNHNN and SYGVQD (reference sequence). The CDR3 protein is CASSESGGPPRGQYF. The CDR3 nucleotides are TGCGCCAGCAGTGAGTCTGGCGGGCCCCCAAGAGGCCAGTACTTC.

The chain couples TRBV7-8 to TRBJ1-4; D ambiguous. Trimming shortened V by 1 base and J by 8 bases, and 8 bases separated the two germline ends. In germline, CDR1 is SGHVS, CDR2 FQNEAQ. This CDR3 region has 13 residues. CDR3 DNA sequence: TGTGCCAGCAGCTTAGGGCGAGGGGAAAAACTGTTTTTT. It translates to CASSLGRGEKLFF.

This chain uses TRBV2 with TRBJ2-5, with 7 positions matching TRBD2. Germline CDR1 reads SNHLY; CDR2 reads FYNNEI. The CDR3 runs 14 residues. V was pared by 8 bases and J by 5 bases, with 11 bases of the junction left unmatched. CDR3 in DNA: TGTGCCAGCCGGAGAAGGGAGGGTGGGGAGACCCAGTACTTC. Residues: CASRRREGGETQYF. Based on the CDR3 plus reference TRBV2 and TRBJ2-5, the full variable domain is EPEVTQTPSHQVTQMGQEVILRCVPISNHLYFYWYRQILGQKVEFLVSFYNNEISEKSEIFDDQFSVERPDGSNFTLKIRSTKLEDSAMYFCASRRREGGETQYFGPGTRLLVL.

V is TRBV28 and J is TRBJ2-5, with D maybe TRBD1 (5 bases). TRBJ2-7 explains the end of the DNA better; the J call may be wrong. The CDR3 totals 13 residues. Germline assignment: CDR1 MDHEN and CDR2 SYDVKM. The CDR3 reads CASSSRVTYEQYF. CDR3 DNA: TGTGCCAGCAGTTCCAGGGTGACCTACGAGCAGTACTTC.

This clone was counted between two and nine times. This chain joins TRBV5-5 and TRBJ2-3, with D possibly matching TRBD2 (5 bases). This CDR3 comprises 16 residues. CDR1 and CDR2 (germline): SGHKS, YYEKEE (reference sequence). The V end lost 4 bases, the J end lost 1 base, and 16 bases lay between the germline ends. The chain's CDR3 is CASSKQSGGGTDTQYF. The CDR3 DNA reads TGTGCCAGCAGCAAGCAAAGTGGAGGTGGCACAGATACGCAGTATTTT.

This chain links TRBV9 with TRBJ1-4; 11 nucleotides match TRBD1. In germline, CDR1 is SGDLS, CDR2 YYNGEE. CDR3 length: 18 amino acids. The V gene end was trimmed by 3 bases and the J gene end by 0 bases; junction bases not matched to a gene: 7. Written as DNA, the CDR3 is TGTGCCAGCAGCGCCTTCGGACAGGGGGCTGCAACTAATGAAAAACTGTTTTTT. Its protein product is CASSAFGQGAATNEKLFF.

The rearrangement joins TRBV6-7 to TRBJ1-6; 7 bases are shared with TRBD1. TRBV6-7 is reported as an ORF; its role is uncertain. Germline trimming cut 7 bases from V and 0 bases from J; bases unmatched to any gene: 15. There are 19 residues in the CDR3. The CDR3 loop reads CASKKRRGQSSSYNSPLHF. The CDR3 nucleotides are TGTGCCAGCAAAAAGAGGAGGGGACAGTCAAGCTCCTATAATTCACCCCTCCACTTT.

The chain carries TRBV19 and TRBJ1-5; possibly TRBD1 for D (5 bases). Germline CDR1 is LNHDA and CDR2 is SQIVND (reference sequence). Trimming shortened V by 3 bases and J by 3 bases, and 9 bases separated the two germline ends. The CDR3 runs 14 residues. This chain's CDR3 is CASSMNRPNQPQHF. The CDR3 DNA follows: TGTGCCAGTAGTATGAACAGGCCCAATCAGCCCCAGCATTTT.

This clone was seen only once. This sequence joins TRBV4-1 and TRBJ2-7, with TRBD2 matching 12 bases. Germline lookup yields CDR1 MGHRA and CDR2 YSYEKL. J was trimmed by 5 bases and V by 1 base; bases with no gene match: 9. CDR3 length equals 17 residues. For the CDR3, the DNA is TGCGCCAGCAGCCAAGGATTACTAGCGGGAGGCACCAACGAGCAGTACTTC. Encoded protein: CASSQGLLAGGTNEQYF.

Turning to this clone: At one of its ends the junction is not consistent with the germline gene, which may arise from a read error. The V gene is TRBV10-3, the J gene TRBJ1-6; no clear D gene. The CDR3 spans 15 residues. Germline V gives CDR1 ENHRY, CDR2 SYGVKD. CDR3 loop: CAISESDSYNSPLHF. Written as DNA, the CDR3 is TGTGCCATCAGTGAGTCTGATTCCTATAATTCCCCCCTCCACTTT.

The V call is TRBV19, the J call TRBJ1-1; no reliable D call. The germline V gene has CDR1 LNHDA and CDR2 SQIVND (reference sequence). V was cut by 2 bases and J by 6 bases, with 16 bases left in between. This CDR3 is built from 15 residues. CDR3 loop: CASSIIATERAEAFF. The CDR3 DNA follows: TGTGCCAGTAGTATAATCGCAACAGAGAGGGCTGAAGCTTTCTTT.

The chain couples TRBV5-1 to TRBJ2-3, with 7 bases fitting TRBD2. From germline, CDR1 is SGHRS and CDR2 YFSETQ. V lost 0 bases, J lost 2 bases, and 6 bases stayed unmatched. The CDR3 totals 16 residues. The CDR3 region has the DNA TGCGCCAGCAGCTTGGAGGGAGGGGTCTTCACAGATACGCAGTATTTT. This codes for CASSLEGGVFTDTQYF.

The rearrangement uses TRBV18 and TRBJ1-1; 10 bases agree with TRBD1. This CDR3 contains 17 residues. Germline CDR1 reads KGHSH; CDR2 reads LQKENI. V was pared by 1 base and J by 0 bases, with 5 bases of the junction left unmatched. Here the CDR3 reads CASSPLRQGAVNTEAFF. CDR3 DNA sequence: TGTGCCAGCTCACCACTAAGACAGGGGGCTGTGAACACTGAAGCTTTCTTT. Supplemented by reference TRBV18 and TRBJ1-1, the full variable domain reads NAGVMQNPRHLVRRRGQEARLRCSPMKGHSHVYWYRQLPEEGLKFMVYLQKENIIDESGMPKERFSAEFPKEGPSILRIQQVVRGDSAAYFCASSPLRQGAVNTEAFFGQGTRLTVV.

The CDR3: CASSPGTSGSGEQFF. The CDR3 bases are TGTGCCAGTAGTCCCGGGACTAGCGGGAGTGGTGAGCAGTTCTTC. J is TRBJ2-1 and V is TRBV19; 14 bases map to TRBD2. J gave up 9 bases and V 5 bases, and 6 bases lay outside the gene matches. The CDR3 contains 15 residues. Germline CDR1 is LNHDA and CDR2 is SQIVND (reference sequence).